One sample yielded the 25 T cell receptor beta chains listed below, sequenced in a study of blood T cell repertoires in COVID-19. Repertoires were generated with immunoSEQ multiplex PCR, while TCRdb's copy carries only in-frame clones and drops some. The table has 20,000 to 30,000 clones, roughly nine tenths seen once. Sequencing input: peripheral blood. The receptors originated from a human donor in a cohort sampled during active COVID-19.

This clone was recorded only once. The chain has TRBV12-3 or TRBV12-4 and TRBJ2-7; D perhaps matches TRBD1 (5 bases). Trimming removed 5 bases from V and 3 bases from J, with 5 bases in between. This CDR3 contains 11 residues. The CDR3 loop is CASSQGYEQYF. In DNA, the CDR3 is TGTGCCAGCAGTCAGGGCTACGAGCAGTACTTC.

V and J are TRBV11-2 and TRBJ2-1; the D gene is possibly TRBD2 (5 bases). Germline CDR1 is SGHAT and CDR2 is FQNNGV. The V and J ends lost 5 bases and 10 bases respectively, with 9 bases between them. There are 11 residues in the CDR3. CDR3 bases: TGTGCCAGCAGCACGGGAACCGAGCAGTTCTTC. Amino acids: CASSTGTEQFF. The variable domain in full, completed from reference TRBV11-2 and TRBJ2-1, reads EAGVAQSPRYKIIEKRQSVAFWCNPISGHATLYWYQQILGQGPKLLIQFQNNGVVDDSQLPKDRFSAERLKGVDSTLKIQPAKLEDSAVYLCASSTGTEQFFGPGTRLTVL.

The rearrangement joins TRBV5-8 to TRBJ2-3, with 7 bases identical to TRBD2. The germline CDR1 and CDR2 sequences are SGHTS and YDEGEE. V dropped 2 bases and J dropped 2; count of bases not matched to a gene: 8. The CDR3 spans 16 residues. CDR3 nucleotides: TGTGCCAGCAGCTTTCCTAGCGGATCATCCACAGATACGCAGTATTTT. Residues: CASSFPSGSSTDTQYF.

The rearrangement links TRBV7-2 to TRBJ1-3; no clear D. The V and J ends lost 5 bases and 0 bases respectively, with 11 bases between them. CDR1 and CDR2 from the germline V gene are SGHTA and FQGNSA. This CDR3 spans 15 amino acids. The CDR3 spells CASSPDTSSGNTIYF. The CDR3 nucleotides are TGTGCCAGCAGCCCTGACACGAGCTCTGGAAACACCATATATTTT.

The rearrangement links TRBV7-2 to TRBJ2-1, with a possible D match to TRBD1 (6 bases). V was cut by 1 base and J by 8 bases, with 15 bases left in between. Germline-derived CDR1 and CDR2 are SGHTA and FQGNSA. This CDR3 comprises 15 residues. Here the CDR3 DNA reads TGTGCCAGCAGCTTAGTAGTGGACAGCCCCTATGAGCAGTTCTTC. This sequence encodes CASSLVVDSPYEQFF.

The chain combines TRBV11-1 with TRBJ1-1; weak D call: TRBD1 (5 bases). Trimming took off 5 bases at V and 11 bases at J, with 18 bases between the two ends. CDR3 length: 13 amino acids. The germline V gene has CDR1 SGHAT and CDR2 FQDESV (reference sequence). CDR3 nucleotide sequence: TGTGCCAGCAGCGGCGGGACTTCCCTACCCGCTTTCTTT. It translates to CASSGGTSLPAFF.

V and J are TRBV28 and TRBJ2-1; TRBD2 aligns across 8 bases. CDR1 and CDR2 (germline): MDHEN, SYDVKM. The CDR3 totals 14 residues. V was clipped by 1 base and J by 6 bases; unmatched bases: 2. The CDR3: CASSLLSGSNEQFF. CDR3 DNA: TGTGCCAGCAGTTTATTGAGCGGGAGCAATGAGCAGTTCTTC. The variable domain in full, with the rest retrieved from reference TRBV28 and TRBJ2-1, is DVKVTQSSRYLVKRTGEKVFLECVQDMDHENMFWYRQDPGLGLRLIYFSYDVKMKEKGDIPEGYSVSREKKERFSLILESASTNQTSMYLCASSLLSGSNEQFFGPGTRLTVL.

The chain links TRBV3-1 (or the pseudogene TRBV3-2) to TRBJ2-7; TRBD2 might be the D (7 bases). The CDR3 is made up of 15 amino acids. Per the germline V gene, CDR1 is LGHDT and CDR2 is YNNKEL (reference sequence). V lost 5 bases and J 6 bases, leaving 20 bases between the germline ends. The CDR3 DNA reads TGTGCCAGCAGCAATACCGGGGGGCCTTTAGGCGAGCAGTACTTC. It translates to CASSNTGGPLGEQYF.

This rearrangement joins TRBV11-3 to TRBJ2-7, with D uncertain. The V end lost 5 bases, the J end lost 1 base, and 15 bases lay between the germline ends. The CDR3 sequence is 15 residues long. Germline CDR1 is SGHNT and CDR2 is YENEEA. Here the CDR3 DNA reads TGTGCCAGCAGCCCCGTGCGGCAGACGTCCTACGAGCAGTACTTC. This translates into CASSPVRQTSYEQYF. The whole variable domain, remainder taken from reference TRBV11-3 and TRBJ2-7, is EAGVVQSPRYKIIEKKQPVAFWCNPISGHNTLYWYLQNLGQGPELLIRYENEEAVDDSQLPKDRFSAERLKGVDSTLKIQPAELGDSAVYLCASSPVRQTSYEQYFGPGTRLTVT.

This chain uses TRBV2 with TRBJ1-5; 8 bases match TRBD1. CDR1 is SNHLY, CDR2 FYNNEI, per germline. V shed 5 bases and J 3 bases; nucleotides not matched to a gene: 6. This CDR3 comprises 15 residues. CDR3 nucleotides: TGTGCCAGCAGTTTGCAGGGGGCTGACAATCAGCCCCAGCATTTT. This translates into CASSLQGADNQPQHF. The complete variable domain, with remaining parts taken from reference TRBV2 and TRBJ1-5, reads EPEVTQTPSHQVTQMGQEVILRCVPISNHLYFYWYRQILGQKVEFLVSFYNNEISEKSEIFDDQFSVERPDGSNFTLKIRSTKLEDSAMYFCASSLQGADNQPQHFGDGTRLSIL.

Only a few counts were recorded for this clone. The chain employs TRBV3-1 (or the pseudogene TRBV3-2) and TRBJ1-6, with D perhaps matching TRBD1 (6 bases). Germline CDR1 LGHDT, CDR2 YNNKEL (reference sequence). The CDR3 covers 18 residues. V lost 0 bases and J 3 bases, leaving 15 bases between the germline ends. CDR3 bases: TGTGCCAGCAGCCAAGATGGGTTCCGACAGGTCTATAATTCACCCCTCCACTTT. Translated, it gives CASSQDGFRQVYNSPLHF.

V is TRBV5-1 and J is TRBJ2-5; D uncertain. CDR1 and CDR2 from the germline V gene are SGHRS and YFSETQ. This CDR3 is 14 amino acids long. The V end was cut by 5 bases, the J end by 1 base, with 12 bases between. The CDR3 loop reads CASREEWVQETQYF. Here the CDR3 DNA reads TGCGCCAGCAGAGAGGAGTGGGTCCAAGAGACCCAGTACTTC.

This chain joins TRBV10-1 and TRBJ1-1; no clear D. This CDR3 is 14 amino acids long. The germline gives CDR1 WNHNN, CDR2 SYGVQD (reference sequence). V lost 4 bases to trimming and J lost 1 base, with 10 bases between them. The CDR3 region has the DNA TGCGCCAGCAGTGCTGTTCCAGGGAACACTGAAGCTTTCTTT. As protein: CASSAVPGNTEAFF.

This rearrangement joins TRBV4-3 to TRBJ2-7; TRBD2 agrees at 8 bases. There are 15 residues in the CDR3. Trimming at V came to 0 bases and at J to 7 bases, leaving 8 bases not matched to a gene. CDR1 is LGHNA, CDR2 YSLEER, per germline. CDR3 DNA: TGCGCCAGCAGCCAAGATCTAGCGGGTTCGGGGGAGCAGTACTTC. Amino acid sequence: CASSQDLAGSGEQYF.

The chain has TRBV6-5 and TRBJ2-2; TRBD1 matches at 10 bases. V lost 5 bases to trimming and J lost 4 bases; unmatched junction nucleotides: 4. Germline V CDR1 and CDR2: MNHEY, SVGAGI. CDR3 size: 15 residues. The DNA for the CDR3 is TGTGCCAGCAGTATCGGACAGGGGGGCACCGGGGAGCTGTTTTTT. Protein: CASSIGQGGTGELFF.

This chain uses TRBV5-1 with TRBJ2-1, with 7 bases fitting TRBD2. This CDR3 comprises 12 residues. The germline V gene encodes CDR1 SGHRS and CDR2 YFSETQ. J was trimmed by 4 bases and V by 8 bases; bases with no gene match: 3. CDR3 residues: CASGEGYNEQFF. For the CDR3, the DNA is TGCGCCAGTGGGGAGGGGTACAATGAGCAGTTCTTC.

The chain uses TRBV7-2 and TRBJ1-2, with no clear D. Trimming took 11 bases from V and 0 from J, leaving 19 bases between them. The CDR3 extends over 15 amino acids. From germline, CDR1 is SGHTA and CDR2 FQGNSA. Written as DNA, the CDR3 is TGTGCCCAATTCGAGAGGCGCGCTACTAACTATGGCTACACCTTC. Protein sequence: CAQFERRATNYGYTF.

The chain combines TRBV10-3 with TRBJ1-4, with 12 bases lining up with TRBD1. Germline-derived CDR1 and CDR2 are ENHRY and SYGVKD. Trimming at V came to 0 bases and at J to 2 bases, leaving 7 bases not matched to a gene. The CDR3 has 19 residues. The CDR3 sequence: CAISESDRDRGLTNEKLFF. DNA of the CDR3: TGTGCCATCAGTGAGTCTGACCGGGACAGGGGGCTGACTAATGAAAAACTGTTTTTT.

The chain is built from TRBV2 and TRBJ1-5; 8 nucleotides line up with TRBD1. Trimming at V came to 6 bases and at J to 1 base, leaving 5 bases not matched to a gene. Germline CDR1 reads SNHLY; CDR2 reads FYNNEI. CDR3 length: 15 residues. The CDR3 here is CASRPGQASNQPQHF. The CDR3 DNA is TGTGCCAGCAGGCCGGGACAGGCAAGCAATCAGCCCCAGCATTTT. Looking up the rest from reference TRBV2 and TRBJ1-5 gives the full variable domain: EPEVTQTPSHQVTQMGQEVILRCVPISNHLYFYWYRQILGQKVEFLVSFYNNEISEKSEIFDDQFSVERPDGSNFTLKIRSTKLEDSAMYFCASRPGQASNQPQHFGDGTRLSIL.

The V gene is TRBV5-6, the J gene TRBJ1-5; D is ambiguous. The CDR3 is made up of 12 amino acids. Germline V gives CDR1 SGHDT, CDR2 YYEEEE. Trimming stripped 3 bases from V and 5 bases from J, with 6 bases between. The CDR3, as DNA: TGTGCCAGCAGCTCCCCCTATCAGCCCCAGCATTTT. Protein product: CASSSPYQPQHF.

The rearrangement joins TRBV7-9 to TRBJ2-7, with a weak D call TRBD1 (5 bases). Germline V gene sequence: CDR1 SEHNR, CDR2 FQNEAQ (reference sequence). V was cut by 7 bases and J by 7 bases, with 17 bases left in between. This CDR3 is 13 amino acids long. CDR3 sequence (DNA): TGTGCCAGCACCCCCCCGGCTGGGGCTGAGCAGTACTTC. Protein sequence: CASTPPAGAEQYF.

CDR3 nucleotide sequence: TGTGCCAGCAGACTCACTACCGGGGAGACCCAGTACTTC. This codes for CASRLTTGETQYF. The chain couples TRBV12-3 or TRBV12-4 to TRBJ2-5; D gene ambiguous. V gave up 6 bases and J gave up 5 bases, with 13 bases separating them. The CDR3 is made up of 13 amino acids.

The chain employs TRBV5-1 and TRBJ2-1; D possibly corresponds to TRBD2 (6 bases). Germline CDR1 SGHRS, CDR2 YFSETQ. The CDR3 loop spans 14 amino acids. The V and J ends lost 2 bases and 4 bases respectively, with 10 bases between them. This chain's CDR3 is CASSFTGGYNEQFF. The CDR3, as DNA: TGCGCCAGCAGCTTTACCGGGGGTTACAATGAGCAGTTCTTC.

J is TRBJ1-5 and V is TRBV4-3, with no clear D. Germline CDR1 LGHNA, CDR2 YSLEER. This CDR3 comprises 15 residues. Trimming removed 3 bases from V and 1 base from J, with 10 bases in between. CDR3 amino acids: CASSQTLASNQPQHF. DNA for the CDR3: TGCGCCAGCAGCCAGACCTTAGCGAGCAATCAGCCCCAGCATTTT.

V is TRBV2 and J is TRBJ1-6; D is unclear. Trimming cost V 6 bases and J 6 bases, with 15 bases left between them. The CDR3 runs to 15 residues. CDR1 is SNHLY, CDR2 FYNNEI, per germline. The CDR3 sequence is CASRLNREVNSPLHF. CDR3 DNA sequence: TGTGCCAGCAGGTTGAACCGGGAGGTTAATTCACCCCTCCACTTT.